This TCR beta chain was captured by sequencing in a study of shared clonotypes between healthy human individuals (dated by TCRdb to 2018 to 2021). Some background on the complete study: The cohort included three men and a couple of women between 18 and 49 years of age. To estimate repertoire size and how much clonotypes are shared between individuals, the study performed deep sequencing of blood TCR repertoires from about five healthy adults. To increase sequencing depth and limit assay-specific biases, TCR repertoire library preparation and sequencing were carried out by different laboratories using diverse techniques. Between about 0.94 and 8.9 billion PBMCs per donor were obtained by leukapheresis. Overall study results and their limits: Based on pairwise subsampling, the degree of clonotype sharing among donors was expected to be affected by sequencing depth. Sampling was limited to blood, and TCR repertoires in tissue likely differ from TCR repertoires in blood. Because the study included a small number of donors, the genetic and exposure-history diversity represented was limited.

Counted from cysteine to phenylalanine, this CDR3 has 16 amino acids. Only the CDR3 DNA stays, 48 bases, in frame from base 1. The germline ends are 16 bases apart after V is trimmed by 7 bases and J by 0 bases. CDR1 and CDR2 are read off the germline V gene as SNHLY and FYNNEI. Using the deep immunoSEQ assay, TCR CDR3 regions were amplified from genomic DNA by multiplex PCR. Extracted genomic DNA from each cell subset was spread evenly across all wells of several immunoSEQ 96-well plates, with each plate serving as a replicate. For unsorted PBMC, 250 to 350 ng of genomic DNA, equivalent to about 30,000 T cell genomes, went into each replicate PCR. Ten immunoSEQ deep assay plates were used to sequence unsorted PBMC genomic DNA. Purified libraries were quantified with a Qubit 3.0 fluorometer, sized on a Bioanalyzer 2100, and re-quantified with the KAPA Library Quantification kit. Each immunoSEQ 96-well plate was sequenced on its own single-read 150-cycle Illumina NextSeq 550 flow cell. Turning to the authors' computational methods: Because only junctional sequences without quality scores were contained in the immunoSEQ output, filtering matching that applied to full-length reads could not be performed. Sequences were annotated with PyIR, a Python wrapper for IgBLAST v1.9, and V/J genes and CDR3 were assigned using IMGT germline references. Reads were filtered out if the reads had weak V/J assignments (E-value above 1e-6), no CDR3, stop codons, out-of-frame junctions, or ambiguous translated residues. A V3J clonotype was defined by an identical inferred V gene, J gene, and CDR3 amino acid sequence. To compute the percentage overlap between repertoires, the number of shared unique clonotypes was divided by the size of the smaller repertoire. Three approaches were used to assess repertoire richness: RTK rarefaction, the Chao1 estimator, and Recon v2.1 estimates of unobserved clonotypes. Imported from immuneACCESS, the table was reduced by TCRdb to in-frame sequences with V and J called. These copies leave out some clones; in studies compared against another copy, an unresolved V gene accounts for under half, and the cause of the remainder is not known. V, J and clone size derive from that table, while D and trimming were established from the DNA sequence. Present in this sample are about 450,000 clones, around 80% of which were seen just once. Together, the top ten hold approximately 12% of the sample.

The donors were healthy, HIV-negative adults who had no recently reported acute infections or vaccinations. Only Caucasian adults living in Nashville, Tennessee, USA were represented among the donors. For unsorted samples, roughly 91 million PBMCs were counted, and genomic DNA was extracted using the QIAamp DNA Blood Mini kit. Blood was collected by leukapheresis, and PBMCs were isolated by Ficoll-Histopaque density gradient centrifugation and then cryopreserved in liquid nitrogen vapor phase. Notes on this clone: Its specific antigen is unknown. The record has no base qualities; no much larger clone is one base away.

The chain is encoded by TRBV2 joined to TRBJ1-3; TRBD1 is a weak D gene call, 5 bases matching. The specimen sequenced was PBMCs. This clonotype originated in a woman between 40 and 50 years old in good health. Some clones in this sample may be carry-over from other donors' samples. The CDR3 region has the sequence CASMVGAGISGNTIYF. The nucleotide sequence reads as follows: TGTGCCAGCATGGTCGGGGCGGGAATCTCTGGAAACACCATATATTTT.